This T cell receptor beta chain was retrieved from a study of sequential checkpoint blockade in melanoma. Background on the study: Matched biopsies came pretreatment and at week 13 for approximately 20 patients.

Study results and limitations: Mutational load did not correlate with tumor T-cell fraction or clonality. In arm A, pretreatment tumor clonality was associated with response.

Method: immunoSEQ multiplex PCR; TCRdb's copy keeps in-frame clones and lacks some. The sample has 3,500 to 5,000 clones, 20% to 30% seen once. Germline V gene data show CDR1 as SGHDN and CDR2 as FVKESK. The CDR3 runs to 15 residues. V lost 0 bases, J lost 6 bases, and 2 bases stayed unmatched. Treatment here: randomized to nivolumab then ipilimumab (arm A) or the reverse (arm B). Regarding this clone: The antigen remains undetermined.

Sequencing used tumor tissue (inferred from file names), obtained from a patient given nivolumab and ipilimumab in sequence. The chain couples TRBV14 to TRBJ1-4; 9 nucleotides line up with TRBD1. This TCR was sampled from a human donor with melanoma. The CDR3, as DNA: TGTGCCAGCAGCCAAGAGAGGACAGGGGATGAAAAACTGTTTTTT. It codes for CASSQERTGDEKLFF.